The 30 T cell receptor beta chains in this list originate from one sample, sequenced in a study of blood T cell repertoires in COVID-19. Sequenced by immunoSEQ multiplex PCR; TCRdb stores in-frame clones only, minus some. This table has 87,000 or so clones, around 84% appearing once. Source material: peripheral blood. All receptors derive from a woman of 80 years or more in a cohort sampled during active or convalescent COVID-19.

The chain combines TRBV11-3 with TRBJ2-5, with TRBD2 as a possible D gene (5 bases). CDR1 and CDR2 (germline): SGHNT, YENEEA. The CDR3 has 13 residues. V lost 1 base and J lost 4, with 7 bases in between. The CDR3 is CASSLGLAETQYF. DNA of the CDR3: TGTGCCAGCAGCTTAGGGCTAGCAGAGACCCAGTACTTC.

V and J are TRBV4-2 and TRBJ2-3; weak D call: TRBD2 (5 bases). The CDR3 sequence is 14 residues long. V lost 4 bases and J 3 bases, leaving 11 bases between the germline ends. CDR1 is LGHNA, CDR2 YNFKEQ, per germline. The CDR3 DNA reads as TGTGCCAGCAGCCCTTCGGGATCGACAGATACGCAGTATTTT. This encodes CASSPSGSTDTQYF.

The J gene is TRBJ1-2, the V gene TRBV7-8, with a tentative D call TRBD1 (5 bases). In germline, CDR1 is SGHVS, CDR2 FQNEAQ. The CDR3 has 15 amino acids. Trimming left V 1 base short and J 3 bases short, with 12 bases between. This chain's CDR3 is CASSLVMGLDYGYTF. CDR3 DNA sequence: TGTGCCAGCAGCTTAGTGATGGGACTGGACTATGGCTACACCTTC.

This clone was counted between two and nine times. One junction end does not reproduce the germline sequence, and a read error may be involved. The rearrangement joins TRBV7-7 to TRBJ2-1, with 7 bases aligning to TRBD1. The CDR3 has 16 residues. CDR1 is SSHAT and CDR2 is FNYEAQ in the germline V gene (reference sequence). The chain's CDR3 is CASSLAITGDYNEQFF. CDR3 DNA sequence: TGTGCTAGCAGCTTAGCGATTACAGGGGATTACAATGAGCAGTTCTTC.

The chain employs TRBV7-6 and TRBJ2-2, with D maybe TRBD1 (5 bases). The germline V gene has CDR1 SGHVS and CDR2 FNYEAQ. This CDR3 is built from 16 residues. With 2 bases removed from V and 0 bases from J, the gap between germline ends came to 10 bases. The CDR3 bases are TGTGCCAGCAGCTTAAGCCCAGGGTCGAACACCGGGGAGCTGTTTTTT. This codes for CASSLSPGSNTGELFF.

This chain joins TRBV5-1 and TRBJ2-3, with 9 positions matching TRBD2. The CDR3 runs 16 residues. J gave up 5 bases and V 4 bases, and 11 bases lay outside the gene matches. CDR1 is SGHRS and CDR2 is YFSETQ in the germline V gene. The CDR3 coding sequence is TGCGCCAGCAGCCTCCAACCAGCGGGAGGCGAAGATACGCAGTATTTT. Residues: CASSLQPAGGEDTQYF.

A single count supports this clone. This chain links TRBV21-1 with TRBJ2-7; the table's D call of TRBD2 was not tested on the DNA. TRBV21-1 has pseudogene status. CDR3 length: 16 amino acids. CDR3 DNA: TGTGCCAGCACAAACCCCCGGGGGGCGGTCGTCTACGAGCAGTACTTC. Translating gives CASTNPRGAVVYEQYF.

This clone was seen once. The CDR3 reads CASSEGQGAVLYGYTF. The DNA of the CDR3 is TGTGCCAGCAGCGAAGGACAGGGGGCCGTGCTCTATGGCTACACCTTC. V and J are TRBV5-5 and TRBJ1-2; TRBD1 matches at 11 bases. The V segment lost 4 bases and the J segment 4 bases; nucleotides outside the gene matches: 9. The CDR3 contains 16 residues. Germline CDR1 and CDR2: SGHKS and YYEKEE (reference sequence).

This clone was seen only a few times. At the DNA level, this CDR3 is encoded by other sequences in the same sample as well. The chain recombines TRBV11-3 with TRBJ2-5; weak D call: TRBD1 (6 bases). The V gene lost 3 bases and the J gene lost 1 base, with 9 bases spanning the gap. This CDR3 contains 14 residues. CDR1 is SGHNT, CDR2 YENEEA, per germline. For the CDR3, the DNA is TGTGCCAGCAGCTTCCTGACAGGCCAAGAGACCCAGTACTTC. It specifies CASSFLTGQETQYF. Variable domain in full (rest from reference TRBV11-3 and TRBJ2-5): EAGVVQSPRYKIIEKKQPVAFWCNPISGHNTLYWYLQNLGQGPELLIRYENEEAVDDSQLPKDRFSAERLKGVDSTLKIQPAELGDSAVYLCASSFLTGQETQYFGPGTRLLVL.

CDR3: CSGTGGGTGELFF. CDR3 nucleotide sequence: TGCAGCGGGACAGGGGGAGGCACCGGGGAGCTGTTTTTT. The chain combines TRBV29-1 with TRBJ2-2; TRBD1 matches 10 bases. Germline-derived CDR1 and CDR2 are SQVTM and ANQGSEA. The CDR3 extends over 13 amino acids. V shed 7 bases, J shed 4 bases, and the junction held 3 bases outside the gene matches.

To note about this clone: This sample includes further DNA sequences coding for the same CDR3. The chain is built from TRBV28 and TRBJ1-2; D remains ambiguous. The V gene's germline CDR1 is MDHEN and CDR2 SYDVKM. V was pared by 2 bases and J by 7 bases, with 8 bases between. This CDR3 has 12 residues. The CDR3 loop reads CASSLPRGGYTF. The CDR3 DNA reads as TGTGCCAGCAGTTTACCCCGCGGTGGCTACACCTTC.

To note about this clone: Additional DNA sequences in this sample encode the identical CDR3. The chain links TRBV12-3 or TRBV12-4 to TRBJ1-2, with 7 bases fitting TRBD1. Trimming at V came to 6 bases and at J to 7 bases, leaving 5 bases not matched to a gene. This CDR3 has 12 residues. In DNA form, the CDR3 reads TGTGCCAGCAGGACCCAGGGGGGTGGCTACACCTTC. As protein: CASRTQGGGYTF.

V usage is TRBV29-1 and J usage is TRBJ2-3; possibly TRBD1 for D (6 bases). With 5 bases removed from V and 4 bases from J, the gap between germline ends came to 13 bases. The CDR3 consists of 13 residues. Germline V gene lookup returns CDR1 SQVTM and CDR2 ANQGSEA. The CDR3 region is CSVNPNRADTQYF. CDR3 sequence (DNA): TGCAGCGTTAACCCGAACAGGGCAGATACGCAGTATTTT.

The chain joins TRBV5-1 to TRBJ2-2; D might be TRBD1 (6 bases). The germline gives CDR1 SGHRS, CDR2 YFSETQ. V was clipped by 0 bases and J by 1 base, with 10 bases between them. This CDR3 has 16 residues. The CDR3 DNA reads as TGCGCCAGCAGCTTGGCGGGCAGGGGGAACACCGGGGAGCTGTTTTTT. The encoded protein is CASSLAGRGNTGELFF.

The chain links TRBV29-1 to TRBJ1-1; tentatively, D is TRBD1 (5 bases). Trimming removed 3 bases at V and 3 bases at J, with 14 bases between. CDR1 and CDR2 from the germline V gene are SQVTM and ANQGSEA. The CDR3 has 14 amino acids. In DNA, the CDR3 is TGCAGCGTTGATATATCAGGGATCGACACTGAAGCTTTCTTT. It yields the protein CSVDISGIDTEAFF.

The chain links TRBV9 to TRBJ2-3; TRBD2 matches 8 bases. Trimming took 2 bases from V and 4 from J; bases not matched to a gene: 3. CDR1 is SGDLS, CDR2 YYNGEE, per germline. The CDR3 extends over 14 amino acids. The CDR3 DNA reads TGTGCCAGCAGCGTGAGCGGGAGATCAGATACGCAGTATTTT. Translated: CASSVSGRSDTQYF.

The chain joins TRBV28 to TRBJ1-3, with D possibly matching TRBD1 (6 bases). Germline V gives CDR1 MDHEN, CDR2 SYDVKM. The V end was cut by 2 bases, the J end by 4 bases, with 9 bases between. The CDR3 is 14 residues long. The CDR3 sequence: CASSLTGIGNTIYF. The CDR3 nucleotides read TGTGCCAGCAGTTTAACAGGGATAGGAAACACCATATATTTT.

With respect to this clone: The same CDR3 is also encoded by other DNA sequences in this sample. V and J are TRBV29-1 and TRBJ1-1; no clear D gene. Looked up from germline, CDR1 is SQVTM and CDR2 is ANQGSEA. The V end lost 6 bases, the J end lost 0 bases, and 5 bases lay between the germline ends. The CDR3 covers 11 residues. Written as DNA, the CDR3 is TGCAGCGTATATGTGAACACTGAAGCTTTCTTT. Its protein product is CSVYVNTEAFF.

V usage is TRBV5-1 and J usage is TRBJ2-3; a weak D match, TRBD2 (6 bases). The CDR3 is 15 residues long. Germline CDR1 SGHRS, CDR2 YFSETQ. V lost 0 bases, J lost 2 bases, and 10 bases lay in between. CDR3: CASSLDGLTTDTQYF. In nucleotides, the CDR3 is TGCGCCAGCAGCTTGGACGGACTAACCACAGATACGCAGTATTTT.

The chain recombines TRBV5-1 with TRBJ1-4; D may be TRBD1 (6 bases). Germline lookup yields CDR1 SGHRS and CDR2 YFSETQ. V lost 1 base to trimming and J lost 5 bases, with 9 bases between them. There are 14 residues in the CDR3. In DNA, the CDR3 is TGCGCCAGCAGCTTGTCCCAGGGGAATGAAAAACTGTTTTTT. It translates to CASSLSQGNEKLFF.

As concerns this clone: Within the sample, other DNA sequences also encode this same CDR3. The V call is TRBV5-1, the J call TRBJ1-2, with 8 bases aligning to TRBD1. CDR1 is SGHRS, CDR2 YFSETQ, per germline. Trimming at V came to 4 bases and at J to 1 base, leaving 3 bases not matched to a gene. The CDR3 is 14 amino acids. The CDR3 is CASSPGQGNYGYTF. The CDR3 nucleotides are TGCGCCAGCAGCCCTGGACAGGGTAACTATGGCTACACCTTC.

The V call is TRBV7-3, the J call TRBJ2-3; 15 bases fit TRBD2. The V and J ends lost 5 bases and 1 base, in that order; junction bases with no gene match: 13. The CDR3 length is 20 residues. CDR1 SGHTA and CDR2 FQGTGA come from the germline V gene. The DNA of the CDR3 is TGTGCCAGCAGCCCCACCGGATCGGGACTAGCGGGAGGTGGCACAGATACGCAGTATTTT. This translates into CASSPTGSGLAGGGTDTQYF.

This chain links TRBV18 with TRBJ1-2; possible D gene TRBD1, 6 bases. CDR1 and CDR2 (germline): KGHSH, LQKENI. The CDR3 totals 15 residues. Deletions cut 3 bases from V and 1 base from J, with 12 bases between. CDR3 nucleotide sequence: TGTGCCAGCTCACCGCCGGGACATCGTAACTATGGCTACACCTTC. It specifies CASSPPGHRNYGYTF.

This CDR3 is CASSLGTQKGNEQFF. CDR3 nucleotide sequence: TGTGCCAGCAGCCTCGGGACACAGAAAGGCAATGAGCAGTTCTTC. The chain links TRBV5-4 to TRBJ2-1; D is possibly TRBD1 (6 bases). Germline CDR1 is SGHNT and CDR2 is YYREEE (reference sequence). CDR3 length: 15 amino acids. The V end lost 4 bases, the J end lost 6 bases, and 17 bases lay between the germline ends. Using reference TRBV5-4 and TRBJ2-1 for the parts outside the CDR3, the full variable domain is ETGVTQSPTHLIKTRGQQVTLRCSSQSGHNTVSWYQQALGQGPQFIFQYYREEENGRGNFPPRFSGLQFPNYSSELNVNALELDDSALYLCASSLGTQKGNEQFFGPGTRLTVL.

CDR3 nucleotides: TGTGCCAGTAGTAAGCTAGCGGGAGCTTACTGGGAGCAGTTCTTC. It encodes CASSKLAGAYWEQFF. The rearrangement joins TRBV19 to TRBJ2-1; 10 bases line up with TRBD2. Germline V gene lookup returns CDR1 LNHDA and CDR2 SQIVND (reference sequence). This CDR3 has 15 amino acids. The V segment lost 4 bases and the J segment 10 bases; nucleotides outside the gene matches: 10.

The rearrangement joins TRBV5-1 to TRBJ1-1; 8 bases are shared with TRBD1. The V gene's germline CDR1 is SGHRS and CDR2 YFSETQ. The CDR3 sequence is 13 residues long. V lost 4 bases to trimming and J lost 10 bases; unmatched junction nucleotides: 9. CDR3 DNA sequence: TGCGCCAGCAGCCCCACAGGGGGGGGAAGAGCTTTCTTT. Translation gives CASSPTGGGRAFF.

This chain joins TRBV14 and TRBJ2-1, with TRBD2 as a possible D gene (5 bases). Trimming removed 0 bases from V and 9 bases from J, with 6 bases in between. Germline-derived CDR1 and CDR2 are SGHDN and FVKESK. CDR3 length equals 12 residues. Here the CDR3 reads CASSQDRGEQFF. In DNA, the CDR3 is TGTGCCAGCAGCCAAGATCGGGGTGAGCAGTTCTTC.

Here the CDR3 DNA reads TGTGCCAGTAGTATCGGGGGATCGAGGGAAAAACTGTTTTTT. Its translation: CASSIGGSREKLFF. V and J are TRBV19 and TRBJ1-4; D possibly corresponds to TRBD1 (5 bases). Germline CDR1 and CDR2: LNHDA and SQIVND (reference sequence). This CDR3 contains 14 residues. V lost 3 bases and J 8 bases, leaving 13 bases between the germline ends.

The rearrangement uses TRBV20-1 and TRBJ1-6; 9 bases are a match to TRBD1. Germline V CDR1 and CDR2: DFQATT, SNEGSKA (reference sequence). The CDR3 contains 15 residues. Trimming took 3 bases from V and 7 from J; bases not matched to a gene: 7. The CDR3 protein is CSASAPQGANSPLHF. CDR3 sequence (DNA): TGCAGTGCTAGTGCCCCACAGGGGGCCAATTCACCCCTCCACTTT.

V usage is TRBV19 and J usage is TRBJ2-6; the match to TRBD2 covers 14 bases. Germline lookup yields CDR1 LNHDA and CDR2 SQIVND (reference sequence). This CDR3 is 23 amino acids long. The V gene end was trimmed by 2 bases and the J gene end by 1 base; junction bases not matched to a gene: 16. The CDR3: CASSIQPPGLAGVSASGANVLTF. DNA of the CDR3: TGTGCCAGTAGTATACAGCCCCCGGGACTAGCGGGAGTGAGTGCATCTGGGGCCAACGTCCTGACTTTC.